This note documents a single TCR beta chain sequence. The antigen remains undetermined. The PCR ran on 60 Vbeta and 13 Jbeta primers. As handled by the study authors: Later, an analysis found about 80 million unique TCR beta chains, and around 10 million of these were shared. The method was immunoSEQ multiplex PCR; TCRdb's version includes in-frame clones alone and lacks a portion of them. That table gives V, J and clone size, and the DNA gave D and trimming. This table has under 200,000 clones, about 78% appearing once. The data were obtained in a study of cytomegalovirus exposure and HLA in healthy donors. Study-level points and caveats: Per published reports, the classifier diagnosed cytomegalovirus status with high specificity and sensitivity. Earlier findings revealed that most TCR beta V segments proved productive either about 87% or about 30% of the time. The authors listed around 150 TCR beta chains as cytomegalovirus-associated.

CDR1 is SNHLY and CDR2 is FYNNEI in the germline V gene. The length of the CDR3 is 15 residues. Trimming cost V 6 bases and J 8 bases; bases outside gene matches: 11. Sequenced sample: PBMCs. This clonotype originated in a man between 40 and 49 years old in good health and CMV-seronegative. The chain joins TRBV2 to TRBJ2-2, with 8 bases aligning to TRBD2. Here the CDR3 DNA reads TGTGCCAGCAGGACCCCAAAAGCGGGAGTAGGGGAGCTGTTTTTT. This encodes CASRTPKAGVGELFF.